This T cell receptor beta chain is from a study of response to subunit inactivated influenza vaccine. Notes on the study in general: A suggestion made by the authors is that each seasonal influenza vaccination recruits few new T cells.

V was trimmed by 8 bases and J by 4 bases, leaving 20 bases between them. The CDR3 extends over 14 amino acids. Germline CDR1 is SQVTM and CDR2 is ANQGSEA. TCRdb re-called the RT-PCR reads through MiXCR, storing one row per CDR3 protein. The sample contains about 800,000 distinct CDR3 sequences, around 21% of which appear only once. This clonotype was found many times. Its antigen is not identified. The TCR sequence derives from a man aged 50 or older who received an inactivated influenza vaccine. Source: PBMCs from blood, taken roughly 5 days after vaccination. The chain has TRBV29-1 and TRBJ1-2; no firm D call. The CDR3 region is CSLPQEPSSYGYTF. The CDR3 region has the DNA TGCAGCCTTCCGCAAGAGCCCTCTAGCTATGGCTACACCTTC.